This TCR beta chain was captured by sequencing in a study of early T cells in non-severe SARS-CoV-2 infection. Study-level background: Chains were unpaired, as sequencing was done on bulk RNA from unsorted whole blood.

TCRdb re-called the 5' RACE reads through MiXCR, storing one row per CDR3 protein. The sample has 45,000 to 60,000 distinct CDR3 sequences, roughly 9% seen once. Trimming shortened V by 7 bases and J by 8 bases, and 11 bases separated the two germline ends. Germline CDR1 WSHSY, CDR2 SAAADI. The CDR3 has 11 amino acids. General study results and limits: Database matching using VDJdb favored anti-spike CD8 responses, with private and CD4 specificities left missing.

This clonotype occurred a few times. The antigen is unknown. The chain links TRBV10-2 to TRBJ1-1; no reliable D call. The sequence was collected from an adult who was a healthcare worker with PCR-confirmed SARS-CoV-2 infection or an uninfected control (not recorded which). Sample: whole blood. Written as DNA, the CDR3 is TGCGCCAGCACCCAGGACGGAGAAGCTTTCTTT. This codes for CASTQDGEAFF.